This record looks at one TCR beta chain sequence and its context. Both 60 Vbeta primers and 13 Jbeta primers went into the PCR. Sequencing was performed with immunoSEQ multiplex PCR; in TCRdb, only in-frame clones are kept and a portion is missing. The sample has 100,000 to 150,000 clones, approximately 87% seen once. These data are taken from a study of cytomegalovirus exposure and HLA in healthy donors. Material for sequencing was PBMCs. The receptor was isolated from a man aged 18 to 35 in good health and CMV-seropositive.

CDR3 nucleotide sequence: TGCGCCAGCAGCCAAGAGTGGGCAGGGGGCCGTACTGAAGCTTTCTTT. Its translation: CASSQEWAGGRTEAFF. The chain has TRBV4-1 and TRBJ1-1, with 8 nucleotides matching TRBD1. Germline V gene data show CDR1 as MGHRA and CDR2 as YSYEKL. The ends lost 0 bases at V and 5 bases at J; junction bases unmatched: 8. This CDR3 is 16 amino acids long.